Included here is one T cell receptor beta chain sequence, with context. These data belong to a study of cytotoxic CD8 clonotypes in ibrutinib-treated CLL. The CDR3 is 16 residues long. Trimming shortened V by 6 bases and J by 1 base, and 18 bases separated the two germline ends. CDR1 and CDR2 from the germline V gene are MDHEN and SYDVKM. Sequenced by immunoSEQ multiplex PCR; TCRdb stores in-frame clones only, minus some. The sample lists about 150,000 clones, 60% to 85% occurring once. The starting material was PBMCs, obtained after 24 months of ibrutinib treatment. This sequence joins TRBV28 and TRBJ1-1, with no clear D. The sequence was collected from a human donor with chronic lymphocytic leukemia. In DNA form, the CDR3 reads TGTGCCAGCAGCTGGGCCCGAGGACGGGGGAACACTGAAGCTTTCTTT. This sequence encodes CASSWARGRGNTEAFF.